This T cell receptor (beta chain) was identified during a study of cytomegalovirus exposure and HLA in healthy donors. The PCR was carried out with 60 Vbeta primers and 13 Jbeta primers. Measured with immunoSEQ multiplex PCR; TCRdb has only the in-frame clones, and not every one. Found here are 150,000 to 200,000 clones, approximately 81% of them singletons; the top ten hold 0.2% to 0.3%. The source is a boy aged 5-17 years in good health and CMV-seronegative. The sequencing sample was made of PBMCs.

The CDR3 loop reads CAWRGDGRVYEQYF. Here the CDR3 DNA reads TGTGCCTGGAGGGGGGACGGGAGAGTCTACGAGCAGTACTTC. V is TRBV30 and J is TRBJ2-7; maybe TRBD2 (6 bases). Germline values: CDR1 GTSNPN, CDR2 SVGIG (reference sequence). Trimming stripped 3 bases from V and 3 bases from J, with 15 bases between. The CDR3 is 14 residues long.